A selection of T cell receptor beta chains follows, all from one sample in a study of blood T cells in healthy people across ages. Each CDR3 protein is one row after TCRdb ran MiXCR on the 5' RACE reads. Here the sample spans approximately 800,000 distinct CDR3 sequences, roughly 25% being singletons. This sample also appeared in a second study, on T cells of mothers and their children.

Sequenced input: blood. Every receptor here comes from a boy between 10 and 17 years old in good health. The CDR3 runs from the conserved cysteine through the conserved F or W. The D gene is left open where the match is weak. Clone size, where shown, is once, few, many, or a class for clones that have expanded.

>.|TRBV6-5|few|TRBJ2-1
TGTGCCAGCAGTTACTGGGGCCTAGGTCGTCCTGAGCAGTTCTTC
CASSYWGLGRPEQFF
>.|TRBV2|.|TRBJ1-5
TGTGCCAGCAGTGCGTATGGGCCCCAGCATTTT
CASSAYGPQHF
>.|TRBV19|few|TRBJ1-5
TGTGCCAGTAGTACCCCGGGCAGTCCAAATCAGCCCCAGCATTTT
CASSTPGSPNQPQHF
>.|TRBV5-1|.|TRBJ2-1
TGCGCCAGCAGCGTTGGACAGAACAATGAGCAGTTCTTC
CASSVGQNNEQFF
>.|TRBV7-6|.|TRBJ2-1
TGTGCCAGCAGCTTAGGGGGGGTGAGCTCCTACAATGAGCAGTTCTTC
CASSLGGVSSYNEQFF
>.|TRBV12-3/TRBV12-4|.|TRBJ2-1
TGTGCCAGCAGTTTCAAACGTCTAGGAATTTCGTCCAATGAGCAGTTCTTC
CASSFKRLGISSNEQFF
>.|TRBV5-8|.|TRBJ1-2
TGTGCCAGCAGCTTGAGGTCTGGGGAACAGGGACGTTTCTTCACCTTC
CASSLRSGEQGRFFTF
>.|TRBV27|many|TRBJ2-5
TGTGCCAGCAGCTTTATGGGGCTAGGAGAAGAGACCCAGTACTTC
CASSFMGLGEETQYF
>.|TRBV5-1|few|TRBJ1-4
TGCGCCAGCAGCTTAACCCCTTCCGGGACTGGGGAAAAACTGTTTTTT
CASSLTPSGTGEKLFF
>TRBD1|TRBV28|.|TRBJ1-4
TGTGCCAGCAGACGTGACAGGGGTTCCGAAAAACTGTTTTTT
CASRRDRGSEKLFF
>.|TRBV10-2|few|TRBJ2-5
TGCGCCAGCAGTGGACTACGCGGTTCGGCAGAGACCCAGTACTTC
CASSGLRGSAETQYF
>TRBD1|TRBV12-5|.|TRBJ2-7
TGTGCTAGTGGCCGAGGGACAGGAAACGAGCAGTACTTC
CASGRGTGNEQYF
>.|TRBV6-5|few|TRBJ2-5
TGTGCCAGCAGTGACACCGGGGAGACCCAGTACTTC
CASSDTGETQYF
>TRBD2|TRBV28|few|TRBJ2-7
TGTGCCAGCAGTTTAGTTAGCGGGGGGTCATTCTCCTACGAGCAGTACTTC
CASSLVSGGSFSYEQYF
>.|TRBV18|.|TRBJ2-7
TGTGCCAGCTCACCAATGGCCAGCCACGAGCAGTACTTC
CASSPMASHEQYF
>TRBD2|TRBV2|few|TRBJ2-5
TGTGCCAGCAGTGACGATAGCGGGGGTGGTGGAGAGACCCAGTACTTC
CASSDDSGGGGETQYF
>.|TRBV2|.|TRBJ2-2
TGTGCCAGCAGTGAGGAGGGCGTATCCACCGGGGAGCTGTTTTTT
CASSEEGVSTGELFF
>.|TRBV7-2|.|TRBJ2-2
TGTGCCAGCAGCTTATTTTCAGTGGGAACCGGGGAGCTGTTTTTT
CASSLFSVGTGELFF
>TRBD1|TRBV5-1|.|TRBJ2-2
TGCGCCAGCAGCGGGACAGGGTTGAACACCGGGGAGCTGTTTTTT
CASSGTGLNTGELFF
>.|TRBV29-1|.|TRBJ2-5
TGCAGCACCCGACGCCGACTCACAAAAGAGACCCAGTACTTC
CSTRRRLTKETQYF
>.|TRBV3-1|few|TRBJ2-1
TGTGCCAGCAGCCAAGCTAGCACGAAGGATGAGCAGTTCTTC
CASSQASTKDEQFF
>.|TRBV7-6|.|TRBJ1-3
TGTGCCAGCAGCTCGGGACATTTGATGGATTTT
CASSSGHLMDF
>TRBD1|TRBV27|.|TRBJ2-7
TGTGCCAGCAGTCCCCGGACAGGGATAAGGTACGAGCAGTACTTC
CASSPRTGIRYEQYF
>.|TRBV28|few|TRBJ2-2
TGTGCCAGCAGTTACAGAACCGCGGGCGGGGAGCTGTTTTTT
CASSYRTAGGELFF
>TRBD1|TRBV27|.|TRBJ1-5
TGTGCCAGCAGTCCCCGTCGTGGGCAGGGGGATCAGCCCCAGCATTTT
CASSPRRGQGDQPQHF
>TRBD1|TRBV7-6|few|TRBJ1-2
TGTGCCAGCAGCCCATCCACAGGGGGCCATGGCTACACCTTC
CASSPSTGGHGYTF
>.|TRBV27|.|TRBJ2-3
TGTGCCGGCCGAAACACACAGTATCTTCCAGATACGCAGTATTTT
CAGRNTQYLPDTQYF
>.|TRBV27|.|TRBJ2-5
TGTGCCAGCAGTTCCCTTCCAGCAGGGGACCAAGAGACCCAGTACTTC
CASSSLPAGDQETQYF
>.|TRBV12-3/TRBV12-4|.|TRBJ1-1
TGTGCCAGCAGTCAATTCACTGAAGCTTTCTTT
CASSQFTEAFF
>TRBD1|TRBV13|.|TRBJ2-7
TGTGCCAGCAGCTTAGGAGTCCAGGGGGCCTACGAGCAGTACTTC
CASSLGVQGAYEQYF
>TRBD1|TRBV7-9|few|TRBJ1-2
TGTGCCAGCAGCTTAGAAGGGACAGCTGTCTATGGCTACACCTTC
CASSLEGTAVYGYTF
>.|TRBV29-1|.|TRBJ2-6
TGCAGCGCTACTGACGGCTCTGGGGCCAACGTCCTGACTTTC
CSATDGSGANVLTF
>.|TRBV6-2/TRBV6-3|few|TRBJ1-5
TGTGCCAGTTCCCACCTCGGTCAGCCCCAGCATTTT
CASSHLGQPQHF
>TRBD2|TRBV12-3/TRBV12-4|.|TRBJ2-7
TGTGCCAGCACGTCGGGAGGGGGGAACTACGAGCAGTACTTC
CASTSGGGNYEQYF
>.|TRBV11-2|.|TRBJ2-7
TGTGCCAGCAGCTCCGTACGGAACCACGAGCAGTACTTC
CASSSVRNHEQYF
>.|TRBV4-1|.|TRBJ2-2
TGCGCCAGCAGCCCCCCCGGGGTCGGGGAGCTGTTTTTT
CASSPPGVGELFF
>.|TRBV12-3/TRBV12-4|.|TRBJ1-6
TGTGCCAGCAGTTTAGGGACAGAACTATCTCCTTTCAGCTCCTATAATTCACCCCTCCACTTT
CASSLGTELSPFSSYNSPLHF
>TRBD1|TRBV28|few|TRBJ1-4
TGTGCCAGCAGTTCCCCAGGGGGGGCGCATGAAAAACTGTTTTTT
CASSSPGGAHEKLFF
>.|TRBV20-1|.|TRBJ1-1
TGCAGTGTTCCCACTGAAGCTTTCTTT
CSVPTEAFF
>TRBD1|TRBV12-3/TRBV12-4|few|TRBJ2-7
TGTGCCAGCAGGACAGGGTCCGCCTACGAGCAGTACTTC
CASRTGSAYEQYF
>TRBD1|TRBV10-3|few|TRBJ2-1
TGTGCCATCAGTGAGTCCGGGACAGGGTTAAGGAATGAGCAGTTCTTC
CAISESGTGLRNEQFF
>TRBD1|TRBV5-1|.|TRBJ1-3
TGCGCCAGCAGCTTTATAGGGGGCGGCTCTGGAAACACCATATATTTT
CASSFIGGGSGNTIYF
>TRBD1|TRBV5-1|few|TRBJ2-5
TGCGCCAGCAGCGAGGGACAGGGAGTCAGCCAAGAGACCCAGTACTTC
CASSEGQGVSQETQYF
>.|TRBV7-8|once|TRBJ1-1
TGTGCCAGCAGTTCCTTCTCATTGATCCGGAAGAACACTGAAGCTTTCTTT
CASSSFSLIRKNTEAFF
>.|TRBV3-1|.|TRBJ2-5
TGTGCCAGCACTAAGTTCCGGGGGGCGTCCCGAGAGACCCAGTACTTC
CASTKFRGASRETQYF
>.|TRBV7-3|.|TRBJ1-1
TGTGCCAGCAGCTTACCCGAGGCAGGAAGGACTGAAGCTTTCTTT
CASSLPEAGRTEAFF
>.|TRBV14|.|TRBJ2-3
TGTGCCAGCAGCCCCCTGCAGGGCGCAGATACGCAGTATTTT
CASSPLQGADTQYF
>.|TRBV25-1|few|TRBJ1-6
TGTGCCAGCAGTGAATTGAAATCCCCCCTCCACTTT
CASSELKSPLHF
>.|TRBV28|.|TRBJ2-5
TGTGCCAGCACCTCTCAGGCCCCAGGCTACGAGCAGTGCTTC
CASTSQAPGYEQCF
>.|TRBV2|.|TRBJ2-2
TGTGCCAGCAGTGAAGAAGTTCCGAACACCGGGGAGCTGTTTTTT
CASSEEVPNTGELFF
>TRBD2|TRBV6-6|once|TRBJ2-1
TGTGCCAGCAGTTACTCGAGTAGCGGGGGAAAACCAAGTGAGCAGTTCTTC
CASSYSSSGGKPSEQFF
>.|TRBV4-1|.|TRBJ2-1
TGCGCCAGCAGCCAGACACAGGGTTGGGACTACAATGAGCAGTTCTTC
CASSQTQGWDYNEQFF
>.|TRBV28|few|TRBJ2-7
TGTGCCAGCAGTTACCCCACCTACGAGCAGTACTTC
CASSYPTYEQYF
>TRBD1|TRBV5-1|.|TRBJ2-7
TGCGCCAGCAGCTACGCCGGGACAGGGGAGCGCGAGCAGTACTTC
CASSYAGTGEREQYF
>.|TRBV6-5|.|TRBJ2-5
TGTGCCAGCAGTTACGGCGGGGCAGAGACCCAGTACTTC
CASSYGGAETQYF
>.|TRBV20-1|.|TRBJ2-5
TGCAGTGCTCACACCCATGGAGGAGAGACCCAGTACTTC
CSAHTHGGETQYF
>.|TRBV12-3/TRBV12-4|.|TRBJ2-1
TGTGCCAGCAGTAAAGTGGCTCCGAATGAGCAGTTCTTC
CASSKVAPNEQFF
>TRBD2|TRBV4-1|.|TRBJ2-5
TGCGCCAGCAGCCAAGATGGCGGGGGACCGTACCAAGAGACCCAGTACTTC
CASSQDGGGPYQETQYF
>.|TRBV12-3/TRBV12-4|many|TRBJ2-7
TGTGCCAGCAGTTGGACGGTGAACGAGCAGTACTTC
CASSWTVNEQYF